The source of this T cell receptor beta chain is a study of control samples from healthy donors and cancer patients. Clones were sequenced by immunoSEQ multiplex PCR, and TCRdb holds only the in-frame ones, with some missing. The sample lists around 120,000 clones; 93% were seen once. Germline V gene sequence: CDR1 SEHNR, CDR2 FQNEAQ (reference sequence). V shed 4 bases and J 5 bases; nucleotides not matched to a gene: 12. The CDR3 extends over 17 amino acids. V usage is TRBV7-9 and J usage is TRBJ2-1; 9 nucleotides agree with TRBD2. Specimen: PBMCs. The clonotype originates from a man aged 50 to 59 with head and neck cancer. The CDR3, as DNA: TGTGCCAGCAGCTCCTTTAGGGTAGCGGGGGCTCACAATGAGCAGTTCTTC. Translating it yields CASSSFRVAGAHNEQFF.